This T cell receptor beta chain originates from a study of Ad26.COV2.S vaccination and SARS-CoV-2 variants. Study summary: Trial arm assignment for the donor was COV1001 Ad26.COV2.S.

Clones were read by immunoSEQ multiplex PCR, and TCRdb kept only the in-frame ones, dropping some. The sample holds 300,000 to 500,000 clones, around 85% seen once. The CDR3 runs to 17 residues. Trimming took 4 bases from V and 3 from J; bases not matched to a gene: 12. The V gene's germline CDR1 is KGHSH and CDR2 LQKENI. As for this clone: Antigen specificity is unknown.

Study outcomes and limitations: Spike-specific TCR breadth was greater after Ad26.COV2.S than placebo.

Treatment meaning: around 19 received Ad26.COV2.S at low or high dose, single or two shots; 5 received placebo; per-sample allocation not given. Repertoires come from day 63 after the first vaccine or placebo injection. This material consisted of peripheral blood, taken in a trial of Ad26.COV2.S vaccine versus placebo. This TCR was recovered from a person aged 18-65 years who received the Ad26.COV2.S COVID-19 vaccine or a placebo. The rearrangement joins TRBV18 to TRBJ1-3; 7 bases fit TRBD1. CDR3 sequence reads: CASSRSGQLVSGNTIYF. CDR3 bases: TGTGCCAGCTCACGCTCGGGACAGCTCGTTAGTGGAAACACCATATATTTT.